These 5 T cell receptor beta chains originate from one sample sequenced in a study of T cell repertoires in cytomegalovirus infection. MiXCR, applied by TCRdb to the reads, yields one record per CDR3 protein. The sample gives 250,000 to 300,000 distinct CDR3 sequences, about 26% of which show up once; around 13% is in the top ten. Sample: PBMCs. The receptors originated from a human donor in good health (CMV status not recorded). Some clones in this sample may be carry-over from other donors' samples.

The chain employs TRBV7-2 and TRBJ2-3, with D possibly TRBD1 on 5 matching bases. Germline-derived CDR1 and CDR2 are SGHTA and FQGNSA. V lost 6 bases to trimming and J lost 4 bases, with 11 bases between them. The CDR3 extends over 13 amino acids. In DNA form, the CDR3 reads TGTGCCAGCAGGCCCCTAGGGGCAGATACGCAGTATTTT. Translated, it gives CASRPLGADTQYF.

On this clonotype: The conserved closing phenylalanine or tryptophan is absent in this CDR3, likely reflecting a read error. The chain uses TRBV7-6 and TRBJ2-1; 7 nucleotides line up with TRBD2. This CDR3 has 15 amino acids. Germline V gene data show CDR1 as SGHVS and CDR2 as FNYEAQ. V lost 2 bases, J lost 7 bases, and 8 bases stayed unmatched. CDR3 region: CASSLLAGVGNEQFS. DNA of the CDR3: TGTGCCAGCAGCTTACTGGCGGGAGTGGGTAATGAGCAGTTCTCC.

V gene TRBV28 combines with J gene TRBJ1-4; a possible D gene is TRBD1 (5 bases). With 2 bases removed from V and 5 bases from J, the gap between germline ends came to 12 bases. The CDR3 is 15 residues long. CDR1 is MDHEN, CDR2 SYDVKM, per germline. CDR3 protein: CASSLQGRRNEKLFF. The CDR3 DNA follows: TGTGCCAGCAGTTTACAGGGCAGACGGAATGAAAAACTGTTTTTT. Full variable domain (remainder filled in from reference TRBV28 and TRBJ1-4): DVKVTQSSRYLVKRTGEKVFLECVQDMDHENMFWYRQDPGLGLRLIYFSYDVKMKEKGDIPEGYSVSREKKERFSLILESASTNQTSMYLCASSLQGRRNEKLFFGSGTQLSVL.

This clonotype was recorded at least ten times. The J gene is TRBJ2-5, the V gene TRBV7-2; perhaps TRBD2 as D (5 bases). With 3 bases removed from V and 5 bases from J, the gap between germline ends came to 16 bases. This CDR3 has 15 residues. Germline V lookup: CDR1 SGHTA, CDR2 FQGNSA. CDR3 bases: TGTGCCAGCAGCTTGTGGCTTAAACCGGGGGAGACCCAGTACTTC. This codes for CASSLWLKPGETQYF.

This clonotype has just one count. The chain carries TRBV7-3 and TRBJ2-2; D uncertain. Trimming took 4 bases from V and 5 from J, leaving 8 bases between them. In germline, CDR1 is SGHTA, CDR2 FQGTGA. CDR3 length: 13 residues. CDR3 protein: CASSSPGTGELFF. CDR3 nucleotide sequence: TGTGCCAGCAGCTCCCCCGGGACCGGGGAGCTGTTTTTT.